This T cell receptor (beta chain) was recorded in a study of CD4 and CD8 cells across lung adenocarcinoma regions. Samples came from patients with localized non-small cell lung adenocarcinoma. The CDR3 covers 13 residues. CDR1 and CDR2 from the germline V gene are MNHNS and SASEGT. Between the trimmed V and J ends, which lost 8 bases and 4 bases, there was a span of 9 bases. TCRdb passed the PCR reads through MiXCR, listing each CDR3 protein once. This sample has about 8,200 distinct CDR3 sequences, with 45% to 55% found just once. This clonotype showed up just a few times. This TCR derives from a male donor with lung adenocarcinoma. The CD4 and CD8 labels of this study may be unreliable. The chain is built from TRBV6-1 and TRBJ2-6; D uncertain. Input material: CD8+ T cells from the center of a lung tumor. The CDR3 sequence is CASAQEGANVLTF. CDR3 DNA: TGTGCCAGCGCCCAGGAGGGGGCCAACGTCCTGACTTTC.